This T cell receptor (beta chain) emerged from a study of shared clonotypes between healthy human individuals. Whole-study findings and limits: Estimated clonotype richness was generally higher in naive than memory subsets.

Deep-level assay runs were performed. Clones were read by immunoSEQ multiplex PCR, and TCRdb kept only the in-frame ones, dropping some. This sample yields roughly 2,500,000 clones, of which approximately 93% are seen a single time; 0.36% belongs to the top ten. In regard to this clone: Antigen unknown.

What was sequenced was naive CD4+ T cells from PBMCs. The subset denotes: CD45RA+ positively selected. The receptor comes from a man aged 18 to 29 in good health. Some clones in this sample may be carry-over from other donors' samples.

The CDR3 sequence is CASSLRLAGPGNIQYF. CDR3 nucleotides: TGTGCCAGCAGCCTACGGCTAGCGGGGCCCGGGAACATTCAGTACTTC. The chain links TRBV7-6 to TRBJ2-4, with 9 bases aligning to TRBD2. Per the germline V gene, CDR1 is SGHVS and CDR2 is FNYEAQ. The CDR3 covers 16 residues. With V trimmed by 5 bases and J by 7 bases, 12 bases remained unmatched.